The rows below give T cell receptor beta chains drawn from one sample of a study of beta chain features in type 1 diabetes. The data were produced by immunoSEQ multiplex PCR, yet TCRdb's version contains in-frame clones alone and is incomplete. This sample has a few hundred thousand clones, with roughly 13% found just once. Input material: naive CD4+ T cells from blood. The receptors stem from a young woman with type 1 diabetes. CDR3s include the opening cysteine and the closing phenylalanine or tryptophan. Fields, in order: V gene, D gene, J gene, clone size, CDR3 DNA, CDR3 protein. D genes are given only for firm matches. Clone sizes are given selectively: once, few, many, or a class where the clone is expanded.

TRBV4-3	TRBD1	TRBJ1-1	NA	TGCGCCAGCAGCCTTCAGGGGGGGAACACTGAAGCTTTCTTT	CASSLQGGNTEAFF
TRBV11-2	NA	TRBJ2-7	few	TGTGCCAGCAGCTTAGAGGGCAGGGGATTATCCTACGAGCAGTACTTC	CASSLEGRGLSYEQYF
TRBV28	TRBD1	TRBJ2-7	NA	TGTGCCAGCACTAAGGGGACAGGGGGATTCTACGAGCAGTACTTC	CASTKGTGGFYEQYF
TRBV5-1	NA	TRBJ2-5	NA	TGCGCCAGCAGCTTTGGCGGGGAAGAGACCCAGTACTTC	CASSFGGEETQYF
TRBV4-3	TRBD2	TRBJ2-3	NA	TGCGCCAGCAGCCGAAGACTAGCGGGATTTGATACGCAGTATTTT	CASSRRLAGFDTQYF
TRBV5-1	NA	TRBJ2-5	few	TGCGCCAGCAGCCGGACTACGGAAGAGACCCAGTACTTC	CASSRTTEETQYF
TRBV11-2	TRBD1	TRBJ1-2	few	TGTGCCAGCAGCTGGGGACAGACAGGCTACACCTTC	CASSWGQTGYTF
TRBV27	NA	TRBJ2-5	few	TGTGCCAGCAGTCAAAGAGTCCAAGAGACCCAGTACTTC	CASSQRVQETQYF
TRBV5-4	TRBD2	TRBJ2-1	NA	TGTGCCAGCAGCCTAGCGGGAGGGGTTTATGAGCAGTTCTTC	CASSLAGGVYEQFF
TRBV4-3	TRBD1	TRBJ2-7	NA	TGCGCCAGCAGCCGATCCCGGGACAGCTACGAGCAGTACTTC	CASSRSRDSYEQYF
TRBV4-3	TRBD1	TRBJ2-5	few	TGCGCCAGCAGCCAGGCTCGGACAGGGGGTATGGAGACCCAGTACTTC	CASSQARTGGMETQYF
TRBV11-2	TRBD1	TRBJ2-5	NA	TGTGCCAGCAGCTTAGAACAGGGGCCATGGGAGACCCAGTACTTC	CASSLEQGPWETQYF
TRBV5-1	TRBD1	TRBJ1-1	NA	TGCGCCAGCAGCACCGGGACAGCGAACACTGAAGCTTTCTTT	CASSTGTANTEAFF
TRBV30	NA	TRBJ2-7	NA	TGTGCCTGGACACACAACTACTCCTACGAGCAGTACTTC	CAWTHNYSYEQYF
TRBV7-9	TRBD1	TRBJ2-1	NA	TGTGCCAGCAGCTATTCCAGGGGGAACTACAATGAGCAGTTCTTC	CASSYSRGNYNEQFF
TRBV19	NA	TRBJ2-6	NA	TGTGCCACTTCCCGGGACACCAGCTCTGGGGCCAACGTCCTGACTTTC	CATSRDTSSGANVLTF
TRBV5-1	TRBD1	TRBJ1-2	few	TGCGCCAGCAGCCCGGGACAGAGCTATGGCTACACCTTC	CASSPGQSYGYTF
TRBV11-2	NA	TRBJ2-1	few	TGTGCCAGCAGCTTAGTTTCCGGGTCCAGCAATGAGCAGTTCTTC	CASSLVSGSSNEQFF
TRBV10-3	TRBD2	TRBJ2-7	NA	TGTGCCATCAGTCCCTCTAGCGGGGTTGCCTACGAGCAGTACTTC	CAISPSSGVAYEQYF
TRBV7-6	TRBD2	TRBJ2-3	NA	TGTGCCAGCAGCTTACAGAGCGGGGGGGTTATAGATACGCAGTATTTT	CASSLQSGGVIDTQYF
TRBV15	NA	TRBJ2-7	NA	TGTGCCACCAGCAGTGGTTCAATGGGCCACGAGCAGTACTTC	CATSSGSMGHEQYF
TRBV25-1	TRBD2	TRBJ2-7	NA	TGTGCCAGCAGTGAAACGGGCGGGAGACGGCTGGGCGAGCAGTACTTC	CASSETGGRRLGEQYF
TRBV5-6	NA	TRBJ1-4	NA	TGTGCCAGCAGCTTGGTTCGGAGTGAAAAACTGTTTTTT	CASSLVRSEKLFF
TRBV30	NA	TRBJ1-1	NA	TGTGCCTGGATGTCTACAGGAACCATGAACACTGAAGCTTTCTTT	CAWMSTGTMNTEAFF
TRBV29-1	NA	TRBJ2-7	few	TGCAGCGTTGAATGGTCAGGGGCCGAGCAGTACTTC	CSVEWSGAEQYF
TRBV6-5	NA	TRBJ1-1	NA	TGTGCCAGCAGGTCGACAGAGAACACTGAAGCTTTCTTT	CASRSTENTEAFF